These T cell receptor beta chains were read from a single sample in a study of vaccination and CD4 T cells after COVID-19. TCRdb ran MiXCR on the PCR reads and lists one entry per CDR3 protein. The sample has about 18,000 distinct CDR3 sequences, less than 70% seen once; the top ten hold 1.1%. Sequenced material: CD4+ T cells from blood, taken after SARS-CoV-2 vaccination. The receptors stem from a human donor who had recovered from COVID-19. The CDR3 runs from the conserved cysteine through the conserved F or W. Each record gives: V gene, J gene, CDR3 protein.

TRBV20-1	TRBJ2-1	CSARRLTKPQFF
TRBV29-1	TRBJ1-3	CSVRGEGGNTIYF
TRBV20-1	TRBJ1-4	CSAGDRVGEKLFF
TRBV28	TRBJ1-2	CASSPGPWGYTF
TRBV5-1	TRBJ1-3	CASKGEVGLSNTIYF
TRBV30	TRBJ2-5	CAWSVPTSGRQETQYF
TRBV28	TRBJ1-5	CASSSLDKYSNQPQHF
TRBV6-5	TRBJ2-5	CASSYYRASGRAEYF
TRBV12-3/TRBV12-4	TRBJ2-7	CASGTGGGYEQYF
TRBV6-1	TRBJ1-1	CASQGAVGTEAFF
TRBV11-2	TRBJ2-3	CASSLGTGGDTQYF
TRBV20-1	TRBJ2-2	CSATGTSGGTGELFF
TRBV19	TRBJ2-3	CASSLSGPGKGTDTQYF
TRBV19	TRBJ2-7	CASSPLWIGSYEQYF
TRBV27	TRBJ2-2	CASIRNTGELFF
TRBV27	TRBJ2-1	CASSSLLRESSYNEQFF
TRBV6-2/TRBV6-3	TRBJ2-5	CASSSLLAGGQETQYF
TRBV11-1	TRBJ2-5	CASSRPRRKSSQETQYF
TRBV20-1	TRBJ1-2	CSARGGRGVSRDGYTF
TRBV7-2	TRBJ2-3	CASTFGISADTQYF
TRBV7-9	TRBJ2-5	CASSLIRGEETQYF
TRBV5-4	TRBJ2-2	CASSLRVNTGELFF
TRBV30	TRBJ2-5	CAWSQQQETQYF
TRBV19	TRBJ1-2	CASRGLGQDYGYTF
TRBV4-1	TRBJ2-1	CASSQRTGWGLGTADEQFF
TRBV4-1	TRBJ2-6	CASSQGTDSGGANVLTF
TRBV6-2/TRBV6-3	TRBJ2-1	CASSPNSGWQFF
TRBV10-1	TRBJ2-3	CASSDGLAGDEQYF
TRBV7-8	TRBJ2-5	CASSLGTLAGVQETQYF
TRBV10-3	TRBJ1-1	CAISEGQVLEAFF
TRBV6-1	TRBJ2-3	CASSGLASTDTQYF
TRBV18	TRBJ1-5	CASSPGPSNQPQHF
TRBV5-1	TRBJ2-5	CASRGRDLETQYF
TRBV29-1	TRBJ1-2	CSVWTGFNYGYTF
TRBV5-1	TRBJ2-7	CASSLLGSYEQYF
TRBV10-3	TRBJ1-1	CAIRIQGSTEAFF
TRBV11-3	TRBJ1-1	CASRLSTNTEAFF
TRBV6-5	TRBJ2-7	CASSYGTGGYYEQYF
TRBV7-2	TRBJ2-7	CASRASGIYEQYF
TRBV15	TRBJ2-4	CATTQGFGNIQYF
TRBV18	TRBJ2-3	CASNYRAGGRTDTQYF